This T cell receptor (beta chain) appears in the sequencing data of a study of CD8+ T cells in alopecia areata. The CDR3 length is 12 residues. V was pared by 3 bases and J by 0 bases, with 3 bases between. Germline V gives CDR1 MGHRA, CDR2 YSYEKL. Isolated RNA was reverse transcribed into cDNA used as the sequencing template. Measured with immunoSEQ multiplex PCR; TCRdb has only the in-frame clones, and not every one. The sample consists of 150,000 to 200,000 clones, about 70% of them appearing once. The receptor's source is a human donor with alopecia areata. The source material was CD8+ T cells sorted from blood, sampled at week 0. J is TRBJ2-7 and V is TRBV4-1; D ambiguous. CDR3 sequence: CASSQNSYEQYF. CDR3 nucleotide sequence: TGCGCCAGCAGCCAGAACTCCTACGAGCAGTACTTC.